This TCR beta chain is drawn from a study of T cell responses to AZD1222 COVID-19 vaccine. Germline assignment: CDR1 ENHRY and CDR2 SYGVKD. V lost 10 bases and J 3 bases, leaving 12 bases between the germline ends. This CDR3 has 12 residues. Using immunoSEQ multiplex PCR, the repertoire was profiled, and TCRdb retains in-frame clones only, with some absent. The sample comprises about 84,000 clones, approximately 83% of which are singletons, and 9.5% to 13% rests with the top ten. This receptor was taken from an adult who received the AZD1222 COVID-19 vaccine. Sequences were derived from peripheral blood, sampled 28 days after the second AZD1222 dose. The chain is built from TRBV10-3 and TRBJ2-5, with D possibly TRBD2 on 5 matching bases. The CDR3: CATAGGEETQYF. CDR3 in DNA: TGTGCCACCGCGGGCGGAGAAGAGACCCAGTACTTC.